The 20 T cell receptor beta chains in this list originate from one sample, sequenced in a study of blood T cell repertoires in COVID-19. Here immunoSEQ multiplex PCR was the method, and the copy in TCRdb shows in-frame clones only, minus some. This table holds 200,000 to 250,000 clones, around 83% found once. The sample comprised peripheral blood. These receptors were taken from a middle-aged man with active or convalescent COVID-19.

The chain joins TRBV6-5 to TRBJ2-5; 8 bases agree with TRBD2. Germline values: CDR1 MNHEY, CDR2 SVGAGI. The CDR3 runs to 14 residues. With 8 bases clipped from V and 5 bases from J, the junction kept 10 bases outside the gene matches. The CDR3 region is CASGKSGGRETQYF. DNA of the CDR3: TGTGCCAGCGGGAAATCGGGAGGGCGCGAGACCCAGTACTTC.

The CDR3 DNA sequence: TGTGCCAGCAGCCTAACAGGGGGGGTCAATCAGCCCCAGCATTTT. Translated: CASSLTGGVNQPQHF. The V gene is TRBV3-1 (or the pseudogene TRBV3-2), the J gene TRBJ1-5, with 8 bases identical to TRBD1. CDR1 is LGHDT, CDR2 YNNKEL, per germline (reference sequence). The CDR3 runs 15 residues. V gave up 4 bases and J gave up 3 bases; unmatched junction bases: 5.

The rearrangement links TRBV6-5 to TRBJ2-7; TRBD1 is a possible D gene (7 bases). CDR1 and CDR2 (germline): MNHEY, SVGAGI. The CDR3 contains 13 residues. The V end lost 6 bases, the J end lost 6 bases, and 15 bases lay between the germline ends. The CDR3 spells CASSARGDREQYF. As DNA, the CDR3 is TGTGCCAGCAGCGCCAGGGGGGATCGCGAGCAGTACTTC.

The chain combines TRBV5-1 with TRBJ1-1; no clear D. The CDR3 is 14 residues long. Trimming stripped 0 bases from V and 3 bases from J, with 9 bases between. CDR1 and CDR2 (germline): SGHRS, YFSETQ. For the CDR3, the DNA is TGCGCCAGCAGCTTGGGCCAGGCCTACACTGAAGCTTTCTTT. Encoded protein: CASSLGQAYTEAFF.

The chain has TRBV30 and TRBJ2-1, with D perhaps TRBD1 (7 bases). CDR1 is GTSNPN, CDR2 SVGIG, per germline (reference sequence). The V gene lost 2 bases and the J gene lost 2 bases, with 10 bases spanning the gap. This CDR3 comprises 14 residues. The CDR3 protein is CAWSQGGPYNEQFF. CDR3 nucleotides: TGTGCCTGGAGTCAGGGGGGTCCCTACAATGAGCAGTTCTTC. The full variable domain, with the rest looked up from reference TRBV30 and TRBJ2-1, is SQTIHQWPATLVQPVGSPLSLECTVEGTSNPNLYWYRQAAGRGLQLLFYSVGIGQISSEVPQNLSASRPQDRQFILSSKKLLLSDSGFYLCAWSQGGPYNEQFFGPGTRLTVL.

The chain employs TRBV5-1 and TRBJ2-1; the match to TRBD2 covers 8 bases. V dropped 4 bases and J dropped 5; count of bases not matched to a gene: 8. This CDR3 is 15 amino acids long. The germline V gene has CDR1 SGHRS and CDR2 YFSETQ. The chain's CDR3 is CASSPRSGSHNEQFF. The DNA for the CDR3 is TGCGCCAGCAGCCCACGGAGCGGGAGTCACAATGAGCAGTTCTTC.

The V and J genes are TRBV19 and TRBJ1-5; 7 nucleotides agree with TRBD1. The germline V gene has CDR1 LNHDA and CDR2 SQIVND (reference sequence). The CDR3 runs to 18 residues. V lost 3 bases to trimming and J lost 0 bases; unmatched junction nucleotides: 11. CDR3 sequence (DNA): TGTGCCAGTAGTATTACCGGGACAGAGACCTATAGCAATCAGCCCCAGCATTTT. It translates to CASSITGTETYSNQPQHF.

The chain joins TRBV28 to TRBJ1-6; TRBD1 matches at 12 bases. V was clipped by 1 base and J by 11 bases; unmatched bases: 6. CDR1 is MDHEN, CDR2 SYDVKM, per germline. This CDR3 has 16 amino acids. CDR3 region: CASSLSGQGAHPPLHF. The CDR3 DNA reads TGTGCCAGCAGTTTATCGGGACAGGGGGCTCATCCACCCCTCCACTTT.

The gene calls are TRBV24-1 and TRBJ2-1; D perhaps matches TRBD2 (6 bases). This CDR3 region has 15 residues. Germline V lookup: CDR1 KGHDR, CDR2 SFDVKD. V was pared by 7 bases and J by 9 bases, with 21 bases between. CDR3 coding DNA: TGTGCCACCAGGCCCCGGGACTCCCAAGCGGGTGAGCAGTTCTTC. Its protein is CATRPRDSQAGEQFF.

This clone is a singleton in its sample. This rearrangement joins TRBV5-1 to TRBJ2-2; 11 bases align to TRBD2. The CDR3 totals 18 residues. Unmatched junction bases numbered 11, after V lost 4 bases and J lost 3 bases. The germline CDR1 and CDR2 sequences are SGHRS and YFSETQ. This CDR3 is CASSPGLAAGFYTGELFF. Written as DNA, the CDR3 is TGCGCCAGCAGCCCGGGACTAGCGGCAGGGTTTTACACCGGGGAGCTGTTTTTT.

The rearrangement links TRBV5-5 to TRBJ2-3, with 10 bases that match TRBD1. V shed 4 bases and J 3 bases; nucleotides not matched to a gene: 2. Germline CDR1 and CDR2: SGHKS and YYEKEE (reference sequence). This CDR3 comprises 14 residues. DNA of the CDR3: TGTGCCAGCAGCGCGGGACAGGGGACAGATACGCAGTATTTT. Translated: CASSAGQGTDTQYF. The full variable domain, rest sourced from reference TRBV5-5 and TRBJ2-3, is DAGVTQSPTHLIKTRGQQVTLRCSPISGHKSVSWYQQVLGQGPQFIFQYYEKEERGRGNFPDRFSARQFPNYSSELNVNALLLGDSALYLCASSAGQGTDTQYFGPGTRLTVL.

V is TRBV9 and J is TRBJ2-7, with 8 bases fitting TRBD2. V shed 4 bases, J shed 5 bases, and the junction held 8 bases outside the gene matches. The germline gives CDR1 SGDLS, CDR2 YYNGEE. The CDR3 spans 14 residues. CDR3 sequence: CASSPGTRIHEQYF. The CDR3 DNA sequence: TGTGCCAGCAGCCCCGGGACTAGGATCCACGAGCAGTACTTC.

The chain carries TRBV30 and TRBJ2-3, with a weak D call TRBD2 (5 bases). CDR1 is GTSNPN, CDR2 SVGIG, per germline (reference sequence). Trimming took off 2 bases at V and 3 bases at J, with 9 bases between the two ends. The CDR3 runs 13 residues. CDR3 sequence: CAWSSLGTDTQYF. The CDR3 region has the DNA TGTGCCTGGAGTTCACTAGGGACAGATACGCAGTATTTT.

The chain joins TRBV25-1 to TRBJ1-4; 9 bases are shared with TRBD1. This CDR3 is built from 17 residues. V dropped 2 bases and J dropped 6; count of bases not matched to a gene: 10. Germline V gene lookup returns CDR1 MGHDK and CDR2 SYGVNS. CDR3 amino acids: CASSEEQGARFYEKLFF. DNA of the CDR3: TGTGCCAGCAGTGAAGAACAGGGGGCGAGGTTTTATGAAAAACTGTTTTTT.

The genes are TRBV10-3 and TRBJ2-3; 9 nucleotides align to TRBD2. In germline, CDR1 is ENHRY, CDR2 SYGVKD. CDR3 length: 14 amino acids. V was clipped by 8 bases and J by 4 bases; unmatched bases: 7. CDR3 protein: CAIQPSGEADTQYF. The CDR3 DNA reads TGTGCCATCCAGCCTAGCGGGGAGGCAGATACGCAGTATTTT.

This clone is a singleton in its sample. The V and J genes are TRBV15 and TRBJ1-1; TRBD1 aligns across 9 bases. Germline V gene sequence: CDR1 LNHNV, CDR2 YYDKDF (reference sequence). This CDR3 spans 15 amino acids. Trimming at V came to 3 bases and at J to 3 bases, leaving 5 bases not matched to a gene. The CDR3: CATSRTGGLYTEAFF. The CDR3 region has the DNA TGTGCCACCAGCAGGACAGGGGGATTGTACACTGAAGCTTTCTTT.

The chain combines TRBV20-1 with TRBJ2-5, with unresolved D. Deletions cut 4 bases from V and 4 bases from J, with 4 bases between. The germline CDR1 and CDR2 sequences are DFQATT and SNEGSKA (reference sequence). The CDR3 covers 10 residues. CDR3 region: CSATGETQYF. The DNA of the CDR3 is TGCAGTGCTACCGGAGAGACCCAGTACTTC.

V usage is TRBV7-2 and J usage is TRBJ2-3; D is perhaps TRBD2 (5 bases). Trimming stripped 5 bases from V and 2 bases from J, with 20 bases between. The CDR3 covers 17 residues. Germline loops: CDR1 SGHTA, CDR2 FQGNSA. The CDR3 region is CASSTRGVVRFTDTQYF. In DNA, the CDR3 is TGTGCCAGCAGCACCCGGGGTGTGGTGAGATTCACAGATACGCAGTATTTT.

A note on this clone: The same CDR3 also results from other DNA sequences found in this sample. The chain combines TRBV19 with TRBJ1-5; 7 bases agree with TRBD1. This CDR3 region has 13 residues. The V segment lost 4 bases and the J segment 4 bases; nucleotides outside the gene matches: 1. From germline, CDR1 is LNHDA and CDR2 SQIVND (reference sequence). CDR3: CASSTQGNQPQHF. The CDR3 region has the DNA TGTGCCAGTAGTACACAGGGGAATCAGCCCCAGCATTTT.

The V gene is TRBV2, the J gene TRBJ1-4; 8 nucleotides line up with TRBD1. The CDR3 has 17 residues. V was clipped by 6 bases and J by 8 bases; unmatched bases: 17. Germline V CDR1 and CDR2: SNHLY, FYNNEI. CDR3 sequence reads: CASSVDRGPSAGEKLFF. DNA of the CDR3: TGTGCCAGCAGCGTTGACAGGGGCCCTTCAGCGGGAGAAAAACTGTTTTTT.